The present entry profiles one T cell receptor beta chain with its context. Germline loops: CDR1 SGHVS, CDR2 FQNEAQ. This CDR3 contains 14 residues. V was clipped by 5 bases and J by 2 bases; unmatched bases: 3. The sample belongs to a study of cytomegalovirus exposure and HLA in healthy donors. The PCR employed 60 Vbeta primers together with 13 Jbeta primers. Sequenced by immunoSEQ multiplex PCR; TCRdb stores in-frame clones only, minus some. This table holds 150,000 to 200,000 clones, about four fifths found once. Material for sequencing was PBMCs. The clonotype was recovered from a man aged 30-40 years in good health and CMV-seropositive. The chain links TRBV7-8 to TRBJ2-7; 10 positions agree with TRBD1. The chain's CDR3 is CASSNDRGPYEQYF. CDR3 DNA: TGTGCCAGCAGCAACGACAGGGGGCCCTACGAGCAGTACTTC. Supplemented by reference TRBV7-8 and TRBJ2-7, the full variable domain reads GAGVSQSPRYKVAKRGQDVALRCDPISGHVSLFWYQQALGQGPEFLTYFQNEAQLDKSGLPSDRFFAERPEGSVSTLKIQRTQQEDSAVYLCASSNDRGPYEQYFGPGTRLTVT.